This T cell receptor (beta chain) was documented in a study of regulatory dendritic cells for organ transplantation. TCRdb's table, derived via immunoSEQ multiplex PCR, lists solely in-frame clones and lacks some. This sample has about 38,000 clones, with 80% to 95% found just once. CDR1 is SGHVS, CDR2 FQNEAQ, per germline. With 4 bases clipped from V and 5 bases from J, the junction kept 8 bases outside the gene matches. CDR3 size: 16 residues. General study points: Alloreactive memory CD8+ T cell pools varied considerably between individuals. Resting memory CD8+ T cells held the most alloreactive clonotypes. Memory CD8+ clonal expansion seemed more limited with regulatory than mature dendritic cells.

Details on this clone: The antigen is undetermined.

The source material was naive CD8+ T cells from blood. Documented subset: CD45RA+ naive T cells. This receptor was obtained from a human donor in good health. This chain links TRBV7-8 with TRBJ1-4; the match to TRBD1 covers 9 bases. The CDR3 nucleotides are TGTGCCAGCAGCTCGGAAATACAGGGGGCGAATGAAAAACTGTTTTTT. This encodes CASSSEIQGANEKLFF.